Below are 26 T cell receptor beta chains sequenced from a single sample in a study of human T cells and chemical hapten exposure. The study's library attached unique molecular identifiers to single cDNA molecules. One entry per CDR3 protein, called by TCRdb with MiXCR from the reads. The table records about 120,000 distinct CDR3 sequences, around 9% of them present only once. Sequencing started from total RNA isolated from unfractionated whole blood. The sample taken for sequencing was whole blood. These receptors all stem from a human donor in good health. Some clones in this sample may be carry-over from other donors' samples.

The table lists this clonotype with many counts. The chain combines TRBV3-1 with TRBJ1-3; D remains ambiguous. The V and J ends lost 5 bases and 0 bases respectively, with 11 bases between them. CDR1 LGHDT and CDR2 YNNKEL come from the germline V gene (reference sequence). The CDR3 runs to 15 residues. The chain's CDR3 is CASSADGYSGNTIYF. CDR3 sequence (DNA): TGTGCCAGCAGCGCAGACGGCTACTCTGGAAACACCATATATTTT.

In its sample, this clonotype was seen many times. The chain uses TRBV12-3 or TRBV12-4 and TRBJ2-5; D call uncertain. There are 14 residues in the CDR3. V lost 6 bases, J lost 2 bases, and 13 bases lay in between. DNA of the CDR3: TGTGCCAGCAGCGATCCGGGCCGTCAAGAGACCCAGTACTTC. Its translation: CASSDPGRQETQYF.

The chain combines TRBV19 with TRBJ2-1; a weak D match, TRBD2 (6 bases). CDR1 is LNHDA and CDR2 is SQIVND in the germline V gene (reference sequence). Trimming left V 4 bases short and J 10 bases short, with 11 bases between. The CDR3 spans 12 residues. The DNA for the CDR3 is TGTGCCAGTAGTACGGGACTTCCAGAGCAGTTCTTC. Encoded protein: CASSTGLPEQFF.

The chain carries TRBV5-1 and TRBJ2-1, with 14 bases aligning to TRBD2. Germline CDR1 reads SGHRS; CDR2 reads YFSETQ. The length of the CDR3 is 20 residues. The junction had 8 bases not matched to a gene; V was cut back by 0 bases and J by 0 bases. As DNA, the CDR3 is TGCGCCAGCAGCTTGGTTGGGACTAGCGGGAGCCCAAGCTCCTACAATGAGCAGTTCTTC. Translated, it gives CASSLVGTSGSPSSYNEQFF.

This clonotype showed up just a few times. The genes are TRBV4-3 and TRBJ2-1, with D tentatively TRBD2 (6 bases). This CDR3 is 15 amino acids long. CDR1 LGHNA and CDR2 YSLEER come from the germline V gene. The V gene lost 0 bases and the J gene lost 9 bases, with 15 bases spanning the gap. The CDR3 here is CASSQEWGSGSEQFF. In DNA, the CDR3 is TGCGCCAGCAGCCAAGAGTGGGGTAGCGGTAGTGAGCAGTTCTTC.

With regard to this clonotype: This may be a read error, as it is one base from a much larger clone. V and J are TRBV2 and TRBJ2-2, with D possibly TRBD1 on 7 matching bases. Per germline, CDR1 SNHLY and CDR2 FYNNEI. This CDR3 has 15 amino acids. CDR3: CASTFRDSLWGEPFF. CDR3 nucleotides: TGTGCCAGTACCTTTCGGGACAGCTTATGGGGGGAGCCGTTTTTT.

In nucleotides, the CDR3 is TGCAGCGTTGAAGGGACTAGCGGGAGAATGGGCGATGAGCAGTTCTTC. This sequence encodes CSVEGTSGRMGDEQFF. The chain combines TRBV29-1 with TRBJ2-1; TRBD2 aligns across 13 bases. The CDR3 is 16 residues long. CDR1 SQVTM and CDR2 ANQGSEA come from the germline V gene. With V trimmed by 1 base and J by 8 bases, 8 bases remained unmatched.

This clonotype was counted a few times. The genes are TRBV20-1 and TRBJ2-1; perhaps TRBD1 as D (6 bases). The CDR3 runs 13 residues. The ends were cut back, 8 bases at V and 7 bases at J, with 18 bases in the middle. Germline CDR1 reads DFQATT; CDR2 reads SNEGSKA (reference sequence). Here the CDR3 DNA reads TGCAGTCCTCGCCCTGGACAGATTAATGAGCAGTTCTTC. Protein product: CSPRPGQINEQFF.

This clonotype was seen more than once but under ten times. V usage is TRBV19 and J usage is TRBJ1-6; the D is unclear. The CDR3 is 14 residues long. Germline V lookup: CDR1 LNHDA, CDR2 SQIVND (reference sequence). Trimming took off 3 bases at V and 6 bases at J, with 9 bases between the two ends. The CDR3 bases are TGTGCCAGTAGTATGGGTCAGGTTAATTCACCCCTCCACTTT. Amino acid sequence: CASSMGQVNSPLHF.

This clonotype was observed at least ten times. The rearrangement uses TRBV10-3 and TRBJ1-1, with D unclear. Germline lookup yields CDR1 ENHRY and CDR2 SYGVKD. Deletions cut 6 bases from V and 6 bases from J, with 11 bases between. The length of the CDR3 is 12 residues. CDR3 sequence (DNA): TGTGCCATCAGGGGCAGCGCGGCTGAAGCTTTCTTT. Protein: CAIRGSAAEAFF.

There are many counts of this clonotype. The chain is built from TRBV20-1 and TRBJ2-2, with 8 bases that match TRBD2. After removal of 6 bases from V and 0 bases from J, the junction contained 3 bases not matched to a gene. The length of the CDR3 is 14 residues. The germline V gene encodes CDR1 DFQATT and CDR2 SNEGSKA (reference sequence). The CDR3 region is CSAAGLANTGELFF. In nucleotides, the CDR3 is TGCAGTGCAGCGGGACTAGCGAACACCGGGGAGCTGTTTTTT.

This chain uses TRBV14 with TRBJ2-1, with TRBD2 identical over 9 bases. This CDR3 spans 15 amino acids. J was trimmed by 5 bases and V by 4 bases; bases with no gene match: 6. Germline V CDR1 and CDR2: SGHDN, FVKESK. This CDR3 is CASSLSGSTDNEQFF. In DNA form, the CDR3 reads TGTGCCAGCAGCCTTAGCGGGAGCACGGACAATGAGCAGTTCTTC.

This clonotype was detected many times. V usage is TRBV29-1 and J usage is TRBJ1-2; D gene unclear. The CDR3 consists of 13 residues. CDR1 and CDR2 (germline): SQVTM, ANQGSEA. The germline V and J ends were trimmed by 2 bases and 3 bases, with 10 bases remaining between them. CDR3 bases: TGCAGCGTTGAAACGACGGATCACTATGGCTACACCTTC. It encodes CSVETTDHYGYTF.

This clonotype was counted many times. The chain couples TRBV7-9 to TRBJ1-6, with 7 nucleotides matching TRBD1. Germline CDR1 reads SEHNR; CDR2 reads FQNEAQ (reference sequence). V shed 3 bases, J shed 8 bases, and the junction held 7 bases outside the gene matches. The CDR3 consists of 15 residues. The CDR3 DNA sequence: TGTGCCAGCAGCTTCAGCGACAGGGATCATTCACCCCTCCACTTT. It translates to CASSFSDRDHSPLHF. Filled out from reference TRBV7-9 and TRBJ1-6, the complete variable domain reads DTGVSQNPRHKITKRGQNVTFRCDPISEHNRLYWYRQTLGQGPEFLTYFQNEAQLEKSRLLSDRFSAERPKGSFSTLEIQRTEQGDSAMYLCASSFSDRDHSPLHFGNGTRLTVT.

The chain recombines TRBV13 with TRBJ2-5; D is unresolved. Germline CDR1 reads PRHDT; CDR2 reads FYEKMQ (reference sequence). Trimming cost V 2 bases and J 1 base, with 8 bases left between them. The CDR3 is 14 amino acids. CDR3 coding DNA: TGTGCCAGCAGCTTATGGGGTGCCCAAGAGACCCAGTACTTC. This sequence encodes CASSLWGAQETQYF.

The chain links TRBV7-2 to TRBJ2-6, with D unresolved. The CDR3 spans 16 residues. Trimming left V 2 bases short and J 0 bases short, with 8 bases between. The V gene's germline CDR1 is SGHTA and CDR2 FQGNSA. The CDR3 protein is CASSLQLTSGANVLTF. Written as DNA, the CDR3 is TGTGCCAGCAGCTTACAATTAACCTCTGGGGCCAACGTCCTGACTTTC.

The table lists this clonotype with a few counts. DNA for the CDR3: TGCAGTGCTAGACGGACGGGGAATTACAATCAGCCCCAGCATTTT. Encoded protein: CSARRTGNYNQPQHF. The chain employs TRBV20-1 and TRBJ1-5; D unresolved. V gave up 2 bases and J gave up 3 bases, with 14 bases separating them. Germline V lookup: CDR1 DFQATT, CDR2 SNEGSKA (reference sequence). The CDR3 loop spans 15 amino acids.

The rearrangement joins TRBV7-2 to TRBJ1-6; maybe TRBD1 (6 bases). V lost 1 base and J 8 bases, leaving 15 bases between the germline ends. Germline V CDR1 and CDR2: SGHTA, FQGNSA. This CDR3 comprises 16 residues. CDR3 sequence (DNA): TGTGCCAGCAGCTTAGGCCCCACAGGGAATTATTCACCCCTCCACTTT. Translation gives CASSLGPTGNYSPLHF.

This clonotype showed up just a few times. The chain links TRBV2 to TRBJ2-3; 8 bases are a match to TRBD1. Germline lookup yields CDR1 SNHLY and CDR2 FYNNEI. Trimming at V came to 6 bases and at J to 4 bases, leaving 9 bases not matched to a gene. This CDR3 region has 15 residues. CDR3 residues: CASRPRQGRPDTQYF. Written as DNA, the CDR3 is TGTGCCAGCAGACCTCGACAGGGGAGACCAGATACGCAGTATTTT.

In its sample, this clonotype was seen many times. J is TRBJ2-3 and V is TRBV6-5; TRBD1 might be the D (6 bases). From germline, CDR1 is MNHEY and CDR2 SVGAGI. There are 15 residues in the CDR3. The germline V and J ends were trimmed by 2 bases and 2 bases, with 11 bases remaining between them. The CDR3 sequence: CASSYQGTFTDTQYF. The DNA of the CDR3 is TGTGCCAGCAGTTACCAGGGGACCTTCACAGATACGCAGTATTTT.

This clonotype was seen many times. The CDR3 DNA is TGCGCCAGCAGCCAGGGATTATGGGCCAGCTCCTACGAGCAGTACTTC. It is translated as CASSQGLWASSYEQYF. The chain joins TRBV4-1 to TRBJ2-7; D gene unclear. CDR1 is MGHRA, CDR2 YSYEKL, per germline. The V end was cut by 3 bases, the J end by 0 bases, with 15 bases between. This CDR3 has 16 residues.

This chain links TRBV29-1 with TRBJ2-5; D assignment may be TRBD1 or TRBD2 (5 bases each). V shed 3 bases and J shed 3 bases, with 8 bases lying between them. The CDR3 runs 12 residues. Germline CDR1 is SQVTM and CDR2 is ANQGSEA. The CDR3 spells CSVDGAEETQYF. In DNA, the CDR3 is TGCAGCGTTGACGGGGCAGAAGAGACCCAGTACTTC.

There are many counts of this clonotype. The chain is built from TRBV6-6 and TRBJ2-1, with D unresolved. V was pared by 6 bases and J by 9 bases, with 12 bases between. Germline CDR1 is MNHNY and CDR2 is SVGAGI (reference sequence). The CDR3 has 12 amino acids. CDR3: CASSPPWGEQFF. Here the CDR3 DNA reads TGTGCCAGCAGCCCGCCTTGGGGTGAGCAGTTCTTC.

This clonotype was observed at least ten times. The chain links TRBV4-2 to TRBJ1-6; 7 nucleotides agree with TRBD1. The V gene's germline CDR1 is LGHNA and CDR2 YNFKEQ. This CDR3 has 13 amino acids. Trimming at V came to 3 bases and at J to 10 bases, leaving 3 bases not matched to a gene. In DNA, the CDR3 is TGTGCCAGCAGCCACGACAGGGTCTCACCCCTCCACTTT. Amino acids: CASSHDRVSPLHF.

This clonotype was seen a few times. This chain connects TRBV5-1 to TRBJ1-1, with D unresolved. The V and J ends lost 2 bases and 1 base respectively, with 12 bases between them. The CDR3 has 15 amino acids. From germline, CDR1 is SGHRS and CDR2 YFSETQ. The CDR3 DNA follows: TGCGCCAGCAGCTTAGGCCTTACTTCGAACACTGAAGCTTTCTTT. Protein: CASSLGLTSNTEAFF.

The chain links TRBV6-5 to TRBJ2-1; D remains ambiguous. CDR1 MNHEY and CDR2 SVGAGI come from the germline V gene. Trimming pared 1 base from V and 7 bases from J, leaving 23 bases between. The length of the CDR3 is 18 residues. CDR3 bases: TGTGCCAGCAGTTACTGGGCCCGGCGGCCCCTTCTCAGGAATGAGCAGTTCTTC. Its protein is CASSYWARRPLLRNEQFF.